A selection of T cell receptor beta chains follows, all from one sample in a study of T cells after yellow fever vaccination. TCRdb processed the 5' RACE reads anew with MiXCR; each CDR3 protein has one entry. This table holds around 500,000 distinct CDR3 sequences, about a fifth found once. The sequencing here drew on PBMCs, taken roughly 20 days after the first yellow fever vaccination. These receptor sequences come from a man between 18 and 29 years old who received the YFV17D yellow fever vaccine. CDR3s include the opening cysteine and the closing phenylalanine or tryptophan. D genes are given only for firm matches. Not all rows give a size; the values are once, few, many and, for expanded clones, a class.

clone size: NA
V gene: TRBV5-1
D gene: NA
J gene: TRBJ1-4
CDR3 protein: CASSDPGEGEKLFF
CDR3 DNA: TGCGCCAGCAGCGATCCCGGGGAGGGGGAAAAACTGTTTTTT

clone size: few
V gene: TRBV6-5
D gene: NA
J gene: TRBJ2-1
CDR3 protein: CASSSPGAYNEQFF
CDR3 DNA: TGTGCCAGCAGTTCCCCAGGGGCCTACAATGAGCAGTTCTTC

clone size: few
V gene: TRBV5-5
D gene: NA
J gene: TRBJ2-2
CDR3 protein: CASRIQGEAGELFF
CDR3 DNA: TGTGCCAGCAGAATACAGGGAGAGGCCGGGGAGCTGTTTTTT

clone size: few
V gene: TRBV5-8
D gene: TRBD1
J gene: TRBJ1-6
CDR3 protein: CADAAGTGRSPLHF
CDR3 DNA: TGTGCCGATGCCGCCGGGACAGGGCGATCACCCCTCCACTTT

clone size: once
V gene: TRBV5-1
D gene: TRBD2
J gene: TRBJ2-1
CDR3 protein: CASSFLAGSSYNEQCF
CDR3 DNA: TGCGCCAGCAGCTTCTTAGCGGGGAGCTCCTACAATGAGCAGTGCTTC

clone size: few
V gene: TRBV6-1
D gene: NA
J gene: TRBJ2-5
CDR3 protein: CASSELGGTQYF
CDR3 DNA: TGTGCCAGCAGTGAACTAGGTGGGACCCAGTACTTC

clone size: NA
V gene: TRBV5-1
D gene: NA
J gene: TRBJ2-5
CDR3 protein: CASSLVSGQETQYF
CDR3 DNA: TGCGCCAGCAGCTTGGTTTCCGGGCAAGAGACCCAGTACTTC

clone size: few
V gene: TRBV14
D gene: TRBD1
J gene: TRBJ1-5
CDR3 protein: CASSPGQCLSNQPQHF
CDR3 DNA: TGTGCCAGCAGCCCGGGACAGTGTCTTAGCAATCAGCCCCAGCATTTT

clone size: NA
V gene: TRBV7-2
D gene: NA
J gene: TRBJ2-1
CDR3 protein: CASSLAAGRKYNEQFF
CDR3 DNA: TGTGCCAGCAGCTTAGCCGCGGGTAGGAAGTACAATGAGCAGTTCTTC

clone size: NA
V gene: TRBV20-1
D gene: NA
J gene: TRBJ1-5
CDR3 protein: CSVRGGSGQPQHF
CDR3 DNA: TGCAGTGTCAGAGGGGGGTCCGGACAGCCCCAGCATTTT

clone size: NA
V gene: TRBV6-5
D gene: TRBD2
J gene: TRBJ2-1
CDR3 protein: CASSYTGTSSYNEQFF
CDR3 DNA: TGTGCCAGCAGTTACACGGGGACTAGCAGCTACAATGAGCAGTTCTTC

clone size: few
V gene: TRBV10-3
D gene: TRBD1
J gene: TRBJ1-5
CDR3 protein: CAISGQGANQPQHF
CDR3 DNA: TGTGCCATCAGTGGGCAGGGGGCCAATCAGCCCCAGCATTTT

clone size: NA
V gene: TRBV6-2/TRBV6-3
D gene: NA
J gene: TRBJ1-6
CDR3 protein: CASSREDNSPLHF
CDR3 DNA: TGTGCCAGCAGCAGGGAGGATAATTCACCCCTCCACTTT

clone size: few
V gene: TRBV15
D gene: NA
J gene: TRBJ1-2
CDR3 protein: CATSRDESWHGYTF
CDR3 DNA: TGTGCCACCAGCAGAGATGAATCCTGGCATGGCTACACCTTC

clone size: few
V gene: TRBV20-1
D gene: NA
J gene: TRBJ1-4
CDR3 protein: CSARPAIENEKLFF
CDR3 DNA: TGCAGTGCTAGACCAGCCATAGAGAATGAAAAACTGTTTTTT

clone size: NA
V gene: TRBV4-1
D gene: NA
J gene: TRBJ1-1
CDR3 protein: CASSQYLLREMNTEAFF
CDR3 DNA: TGCGCCAGCAGCCAATATTTATTGAGAGAAATGAACACTGAAGCTTTCTTT